The 4 T cell receptor beta chains given below trace back to one sample, sequenced in a study of STAT5B mutations in CD4+ large granular lymphocyte leukemia. Sequenced by immunoSEQ multiplex PCR; TCRdb stores in-frame clones only, minus some. Among about 23,000 clones listed, 75% to 85% were seen once. Sequencing was done on a sample of CD4+ T cells from blood buffy coats. The source of these receptors is a human donor in good health.

The sample holds one count of this clone. V gene TRBV6-5 combines with J gene TRBJ2-1; perhaps TRBD2 as D (5 bases). CDR1 is MNHEY and CDR2 is SVGAGI in the germline V gene. Deletions cut 6 bases from V and 5 bases from J, with 14 bases between. There are 14 residues in the CDR3. The CDR3 loop is CASRPDLANNEQFF. CDR3 sequence (DNA): TGTGCCAGCAGACCTGACCTAGCAAACAATGAGCAGTTCTTC.

The sample holds a few counts of this clone. The chain couples TRBV6-6 to TRBJ2-3; D is possibly TRBD2 (5 bases). V lost 7 bases to trimming and J lost 1 base, with 15 bases between them. The CDR3 totals 15 residues. Germline V gives CDR1 MNHNY, CDR2 SVGAGI (reference sequence). This chain's CDR3 is CASTPRGSGTDTQYF. CDR3 nucleotide sequence: TGTGCCAGCACTCCCCGGGGTAGCGGCACAGATACGCAGTATTTT.

This sequence joins TRBV5-4 and TRBJ2-1, with 8 nucleotides matching TRBD2. With V trimmed by 6 bases and J by 8 bases, 22 bases remained unmatched. The V gene's germline CDR1 is SGHNT and CDR2 YYREEE (reference sequence). This CDR3 comprises 18 residues. CDR3 nucleotide sequence: TGTGCCAGCAACCAGCTTGGTGGGGCGCTAGCGGGCGGGGATGAGCAGTTCTTC. It encodes CASNQLGGALAGGDEQFF.

The V call is TRBV6-1, the J call TRBJ1-5; D call uncertain. From germline, CDR1 is MNHNS and CDR2 SASEGT. The CDR3 runs to 14 residues. The V gene lost 3 bases and the J gene lost 2 bases, with 8 bases spanning the gap. CDR3 protein: CASSEGWRNQPQHF. CDR3 bases: TGTGCCAGCAGTGAGGGGTGGCGCAATCAGCCCCAGCATTTT.